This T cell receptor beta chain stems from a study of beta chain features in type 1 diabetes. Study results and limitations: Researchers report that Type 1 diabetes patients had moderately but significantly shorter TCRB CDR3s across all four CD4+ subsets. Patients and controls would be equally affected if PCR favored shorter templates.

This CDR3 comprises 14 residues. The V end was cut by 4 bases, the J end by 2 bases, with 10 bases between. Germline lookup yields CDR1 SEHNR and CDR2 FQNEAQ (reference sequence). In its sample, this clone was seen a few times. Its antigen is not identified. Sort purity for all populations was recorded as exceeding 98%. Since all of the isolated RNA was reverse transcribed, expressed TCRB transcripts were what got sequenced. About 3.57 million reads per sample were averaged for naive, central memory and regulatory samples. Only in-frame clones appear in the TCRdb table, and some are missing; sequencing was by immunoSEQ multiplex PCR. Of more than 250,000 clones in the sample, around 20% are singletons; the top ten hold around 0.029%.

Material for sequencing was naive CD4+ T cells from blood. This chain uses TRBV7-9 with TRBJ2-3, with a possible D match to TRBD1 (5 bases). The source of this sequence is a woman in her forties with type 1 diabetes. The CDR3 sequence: CASSYDRATDTQYF. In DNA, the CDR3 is TGTGCCAGCAGCTACGACAGAGCCACAGATACGCAGTATTTT.